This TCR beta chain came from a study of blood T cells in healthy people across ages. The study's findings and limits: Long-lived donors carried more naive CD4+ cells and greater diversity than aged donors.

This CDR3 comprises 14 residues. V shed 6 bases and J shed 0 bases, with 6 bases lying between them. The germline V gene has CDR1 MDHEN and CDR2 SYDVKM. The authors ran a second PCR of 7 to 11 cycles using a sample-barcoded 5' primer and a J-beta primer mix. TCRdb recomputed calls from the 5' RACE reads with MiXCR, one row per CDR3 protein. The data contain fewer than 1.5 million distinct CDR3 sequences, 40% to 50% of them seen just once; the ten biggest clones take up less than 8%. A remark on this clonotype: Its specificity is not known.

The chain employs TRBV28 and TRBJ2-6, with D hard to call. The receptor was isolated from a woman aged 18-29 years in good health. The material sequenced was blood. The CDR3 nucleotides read TGTGCCAGCAGACCCGTCTCTGGGGCCAACGTCCTGACTTTC. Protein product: CASRPVSGANVLTF.